These 18 T cell receptor beta chains originate from one sample sequenced in a study of cytomegalovirus exposure and HLA in healthy donors. In the PCR, 60 Vbeta and 13 Jbeta primers were used. Sequencing was performed with immunoSEQ multiplex PCR; in TCRdb, only in-frame clones are kept and a portion is missing. The repertoire holds 150,000 or so clones, about 80% seen once, with roughly 13% in the top ten. The sample consisted of PBMCs. All receptors derive from a man aged 25-45 years in good health and CMV-seropositive.

This clone was observed a handful of times. This rearrangement joins TRBV27 to TRBJ2-2; D is undetermined. V was trimmed by 4 bases and J by 6 bases, leaving 15 bases between them. The V gene's germline CDR1 is MNHEY and CDR2 SMNVEV (reference sequence). This CDR3 spans 15 amino acids. The CDR3 region has the DNA TGTGCCAGCAGTTCCGAGGAAAGTTTCGCCGGGGAGCTGTTTTTT. Translation gives CASSSEESFAGELFF.

The chain is built from TRBV10-3 and TRBJ2-3; 9 nucleotides align to TRBD1. The CDR3 extends over 15 amino acids. The V and J ends lost 7 bases and 0 bases, in that order; junction bases with no gene match: 5. Germline V gene data show CDR1 as ENHRY and CDR2 as SYGVKD. CDR3 residues: CAIKSGQGSTDTQYF. CDR3 DNA: TGTGCCATCAAGTCGGGACAGGGCAGCACAGATACGCAGTATTTT.

The gene calls are TRBV30 and TRBJ2-2, with a weak D call TRBD2 (5 bases). From germline, CDR1 is GTSNPN and CDR2 SVGIG (reference sequence). With 7 bases removed from V and 5 bases from J, the gap between germline ends came to 17 bases. The CDR3 is 14 amino acids. CDR3 nucleotide sequence: TGTGCCTCTACTAGGGTAGGTCGGACCGGGGAGCTGTTTTTT. It encodes CASTRVGRTGELFF.

The rearrangement uses TRBV7-9 and TRBJ2-5; TRBD1 might be the D (7 bases). CDR1 and CDR2 from the germline V gene are SEHNR and FQNEAQ (reference sequence). CDR3 length: 14 amino acids. V gave up 5 bases and J gave up 5 bases, with 15 bases separating them. DNA for the CDR3: TGTGCCAGCAGCCCCAGGGGGAGGTTGGAGACCCAGTACTTC. Translating gives CASSPRGRLETQYF.

The chain is built from TRBV7-9 and TRBJ2-1; 9 nucleotides agree with TRBD2. Germline V gene lookup returns CDR1 SEHNR and CDR2 FQNEAQ (reference sequence). The CDR3 length is 17 residues. With V trimmed by 0 bases and J by 8 bases, 11 bases remained unmatched. CDR3 nucleotide sequence: TGTGCCAGCAGCTTAGCAGCTAGCGGGAATCGCTGGGATGAGCAGTTCTTC. Its translation: CASSLAASGNRWDEQFF.

Comment on this clone: A junction boundary mismatches the germline segment, possibly from a read error. The V gene is TRBV7-7, the J gene TRBJ2-2, with 12 positions matching TRBD2. Germline CDR1 SSHAT, CDR2 FNYEAQ (reference sequence). The CDR3 is made up of 16 amino acids. CDR3 in amino acids: CASSLLAGGVTGELFF. CDR3 coding DNA: TGTGCTAGCAGCTTACTAGCGGGAGGCGTCACCGGGGAGCTGTTTTTT.

This chain joins TRBV5-4 and TRBJ2-7; 9 positions match TRBD1. CDR1 and CDR2 from the germline V gene are SGHNT and YYREEE (reference sequence). J lost 4 bases, V lost 1 base, and 3 bases had no gene match. This CDR3 has 14 amino acids. CDR3 residues: CASSLTDRGYEQYF. Here the CDR3 DNA reads TGTGCCAGCAGCTTGACGGACAGGGGATACGAGCAGTACTTC. Full variable domain (remainder filled in from reference TRBV5-4 and TRBJ2-7): ETGVTQSPTHLIKTRGQQVTLRCSSQSGHNTVSWYQQALGQGPQFIFQYYREEENGRGNFPPRFSGLQFPNYSSELNVNALELDDSALYLCASSLTDRGYEQYFGPGTRLTVT.

This clone has a handful of counts. This rearrangement joins TRBV2 to TRBJ2-5; 8 bases agree with TRBD1. The germline V gene encodes CDR1 SNHLY and CDR2 FYNNEI. After removal of 10 bases from V and 3 bases from J, the junction contained 7 bases not matched to a gene. This CDR3 region has 13 residues. CDR3: CAITSQGEETQYF. The CDR3 DNA reads as TGTGCCATCACTTCACAGGGGGAAGAGACCCAGTACTTC.

This chain connects TRBV9 to TRBJ1-1, with D unresolved. Trimming stripped 0 bases from V and 3 bases from J, with 6 bases between. The CDR3 runs to 13 residues. CDR1 and CDR2 from the germline V gene are SGDLS and YYNGEE. CDR3 in DNA: TGTGCCAGCAGCGTAGGCCGGGACACTGAAGCTTTCTTT. This translates into CASSVGRDTEAFF.

This chain connects TRBV7-3 to TRBJ1-5; 7 nucleotides line up with TRBD1. Germline V lookup: CDR1 SGHTA, CDR2 FQGTGA. V trimming: 2 bases; J trimming: 5 bases; junction bases outside the gene matches: 0. The CDR3 consists of 13 residues. CDR3 amino acids: CASSLDRDQPQHF. In DNA, the CDR3 is TGTGCCAGCAGCTTAGACAGGGATCAGCCCCAGCATTTT. Together with reference TRBV7-3 and TRBJ1-5, the CDR3 gives the full variable domain: GAGVSQTPSNKVTEKGKYVELRCDPISGHTALYWYRQSLGQGPEFLIYFQGTGAADDSGLPNDRFFAVRPEGSVSTLKIQRTERGDSAVYLCASSLDRDQPQHFGDGTRLSIL.

Here the CDR3 DNA reads TGTGCCAGCAGCTTAGCCCAGGGACTAGCGGGATACTCCTACGAGCAGTACTTC. It codes for CASSLAQGLAGYSYEQYF. This chain links TRBV7-2 with TRBJ2-7; 13 bases line up with TRBD2. V lost 0 bases to trimming and J lost 0 bases; unmatched junction nucleotides: 5. CDR3 length: 18 amino acids. Germline V gene sequence: CDR1 SGHTA, CDR2 FQGNSA.

The V call is TRBV7-9, the J call TRBJ2-1; tentative D call: TRBD1 (6 bases). The CDR3 consists of 15 residues. Germline loops: CDR1 SEHNR, CDR2 FQNEAQ (reference sequence). Trimming shortened V by 3 bases and J by 4 bases, and 13 bases separated the two germline ends. The CDR3 sequence: CASSLPLDRYNEQFF. The CDR3 nucleotides read TGTGCCAGCAGCTTGCCCCTAGACAGGTACAATGAGCAGTTCTTC.

V and J are TRBV28 and TRBJ2-1; the D is unclear. This CDR3 is 14 amino acids long. The V gene lost 6 bases and the J gene lost 0 bases, with 9 bases spanning the gap. CDR1 and CDR2 from the germline V gene are MDHEN and SYDVKM. CDR3 DNA sequence: TGTGCCAGCAGAGCGCGAAGCTCCTACAATGAGCAGTTCTTC. Its protein is CASRARSSYNEQFF.

V usage is TRBV5-8 and J usage is TRBJ2-1; TRBD1 might be the D (5 bases). V lost 0 bases and J lost 15, with 13 bases in between. In germline, CDR1 is SGHTS, CDR2 YDEGEE. The CDR3 spans 12 residues. Here the CDR3 reads CASSLGQRNLFF. CDR3 DNA sequence: TGTGCCAGCAGCTTGGGACAGCGAAACCTGTTCTTC.

V gene TRBV2 combines with J gene TRBJ2-5; 8 nucleotides agree with TRBD2. CDR1 and CDR2 (germline): SNHLY, FYNNEI. The junction had 7 bases not matched to a gene; V was cut back by 5 bases and J by 5 bases. This CDR3 comprises 14 residues. The CDR3 DNA reads as TGTGCCAGCAGTCTAGGACTAGCTGGGGAGACCCAGTACTTC. It is translated as CASSLGLAGETQYF.

The V gene is TRBV7-2, the J gene TRBJ2-1; D is perhaps TRBD1 (6 bases). V was cut by 1 base and J by 5 bases, with 6 bases left in between. Looked up from germline, CDR1 is SGHTA and CDR2 is FQGNSA. CDR3 length equals 13 residues. The CDR3 DNA reads TGTGCCAGCAGCTTAGGACAGGACAATGAGCAGTTCTTC. It yields the protein CASSLGQDNEQFF.

The table lists this clone with a few counts. The same CDR3 can be traced to other DNA sequences in this sample. The rearrangement uses TRBV5-1 and TRBJ2-3, with a possible D match to TRBD2 (5 bases). The length of the CDR3 is 14 residues. Germline loops: CDR1 SGHRS, CDR2 YFSETQ. V lost 0 bases, J lost 0 bases, and 5 bases lay in between. CDR3 DNA sequence: TGCGCCAGCAGCTTGGGCGGGAGCACAGATACGCAGTATTTT. This translates into CASSLGGSTDTQYF.

V gene TRBV4-1 combines with J gene TRBJ2-2; weak D call: TRBD1 (5 bases). Trimming shortened V by 1 base and J by 4 bases, and 13 bases separated the two germline ends. The CDR3 contains 16 residues. In germline, CDR1 is MGHRA, CDR2 YSYEKL. CDR3 amino acids: CASSQGGRDGTGELFF. In DNA, the CDR3 is TGCGCCAGCAGCCAAGGGGGCAGGGATGGCACCGGGGAGCTGTTTTTT.